Listed below are T cell receptor beta chains from one sample, sequenced in a study of tumor-infiltrating lymphocytes in oesophageal squamous cell carcinoma. MiXCR, run by TCRdb on the PCR reads, gives a single entry per CDR3 protein. This sample yields around 13,000 distinct CDR3 sequences, of which roughly 50% are seen a single time; roughly 28% belongs to the top ten. The sample taken for sequencing was esophageal tumor tissue. These receptors were obtained from a female donor with esophageal squamous cell carcinoma. CDR3s include the opening cysteine and the closing phenylalanine or tryptophan. D genes are given only for firm matches. The listing skips clone size in some rows; elsewhere it reads once, few, many or a size class.

j_gene	v_gene	d_gene	abundance	CDR3nt	CDR3aa
TRBJ2-1	TRBV7-2	.	.	TGTGCCAGCAGCTTAGATGGGTCGACGGGGGTCGGGCAGTTCTTC	CASSLDGSTGVGQFF
TRBJ1-4	TRBV5-4	.	many	TGTGCCAGCAGCTTGAACAGGGCCGTAACTAATGAAAAACTGTTTTTT	CASSLNRAVTNEKLFF
TRBJ2-7	TRBV7-2	.	.	TGTGCCAGCAGCTTAGCGGCTATCTCCTACGAGCAGTACTTC	CASSLAAISYEQYF
TRBJ2-1	TRBV7-9	.	.	TGTGCTAGCAGCTTATCCCATAGCAACGAGCAGTTCTTC	CASSLSHSNEQFF
TRBJ2-1	TRBV7-6	TRBD1	many	TGTGCCAGCAGCTGGGACAGGGAAAGTGAGCAGTTCTTC	CASSWDRESEQFF
TRBJ2-1	TRBV6-1	TRBD2	.	TGTGCCAGCATAAGTGGGGAGGGAGACAATGAGCAGTTCTTC	CASISGEGDNEQFF
TRBJ2-6	TRBV12-3/TRBV12-4	.	.	TGTGCCAGCAGTTTAAGGAGGGCTGGGGCCAACGTCCTGACTTTC	CASSLRRAGANVLTF
TRBJ1-1	TRBV24-1	TRBD1	many	TGTGCCACCAGTGGAGGGGGCAGGACTGAAGCTTTCTTT	CATSGGGRTEAFF
TRBJ2-3	TRBV7-2	.	.	TGTGCCAGCAGCCGACTAGTACGAGATACGCAGTATTTT	CASSRLVRDTQYF
TRBJ2-7	TRBV11-2	TRBD2	few	TGTGCCAGCAGCAACGCGTTAGCGGGAGCCCACGAGCAGTACTTC	CASSNALAGAHEQYF
TRBJ2-1	TRBV6-6	.	.	TGTGCCAGCAGTTACCCGGGACGCTCCTACAATGAGCAGTTCTTC	CASSYPGRSYNEQFF
TRBJ1-1	TRBV12-3/TRBV12-4	.	.	TGTGCCAGCAGTTTCCTGGAGACTGAAGCTTTCTTT	CASSFLETEAFF
TRBJ2-7	TRBV18	.	few	TGTGCCAGCTCACCGGGGGTCTCCTACGAGCAGTACTTC	CASSPGVSYEQYF
TRBJ2-2	TRBV6-1	.	medium-sized	TGTGCCACCAAAAAGGCCTCGACGACCGGGGAGCTGTTTTTT	CATKKASTTGELFF
TRBJ2-3	TRBV7-3	TRBD1	.	TGTGCCAGCAGCTCGACAGGGGGCAACACGCAGTATTTT	CASSSTGGNTQYF
TRBJ2-2	TRBV7-6	.	.	TGTGCCAGCACCCGAGGGGCAGGGGTTTTAGACGGGGAGCTGTTTTTT	CASTRGAGVLDGELFF
TRBJ2-7	TRBV24-1	TRBD1	few	TGTGCCACCAGTGATTTTGGACAGGGGAGGTTCTTC	CATSDFGQGRFF
TRBJ2-7	TRBV7-6	.	.	TGTGCCAGCAGCCCGGACGGGACGAGAGACCAGTACTTC	CASSPDGTRDQYF
TRBJ2-7	TRBV7-6	TRBD1	.	TGTGCCAGCAGCGCCGGGACAGGGGGCTCTGAGCAGTACTTC	CASSAGTGGSEQYF
TRBJ2-7	TRBV7-8	.	.	TGTGCCAGCAGCTTAGATACCCGGAATTACGAGCAGTACTTC	CASSLDTRNYEQYF
TRBJ1-6	TRBV20-1	.	.	TGCAGTGCTAGAGAGGGAGTAGGGGTTTATTCACCCCTCCACTTT	CSAREGVGVYSPLHF
TRBJ2-1	TRBV10-3	TRBD2	.	TGTGCCATCAGCTCAAGCGGGAGTACCTACAATGAGCAGTTCTTC	CAISSSGSTYNEQFF
TRBJ1-2	TRBV7-2	.	few	TGTGCCAGCAGTTCGACTAACTATGGCTACACCTTC	CASSSTNYGYTF
TRBJ2-1	TRBV7-2	TRBD2	.	TGTGCCAGCAGCTCACGCCGGGGGGGCTCCTACAATGAGCAGTTCTTC	CASSSRRGGSYNEQFF
TRBJ2-7	TRBV19	.	.	TGTGCCAGTAGTAAGACGGCTATCTACGAGCAGTACTTC	CASSKTAIYEQYF
TRBJ2-7	TRBV7-8	.	.	TGTGCCAGCAGCTTAGAGGGCAAGTCCTACGAGCAGTACTTC	CASSLEGKSYEQYF
TRBJ2-1	TRBV7-2	.	.	TGTGCCAGCAGCTCACAGGGTTTCATTCAGTTCTTC	CASSSQGFIQFF
TRBJ2-7	TRBV12-3/TRBV12-4	.	.	TGTGCCAGCAGTTTAGGCAGGGGTCCCTACGAGCAGTACTTC	CASSLGRGPYEQYF
TRBJ1-2	TRBV6-1	.	few	TGTGCCAGCAGTCCCTCCCCGCGTTTCCTTAACTATGGCTACACCTTC	CASSPSPRFLNYGYTF
TRBJ1-2	TRBV7-2	.	.	TGTGCCAGCAGCCCTCACACAGGGAACTATGGCTACACCTTC	CASSPHTGNYGYTF
TRBJ2-7	TRBV28	.	many	TGTGCCAGCAGTTTCGCTCTTGGGGGGCAGGAGCAGTACTTC	CASSFALGGQEQYF
TRBJ2-1	TRBV11-2	TRBD2	.	TGTGCCAGCAGCTTCGGGACTAGCCCTAATGAGCAGTTCTTC	CASSFGTSPNEQFF
TRBJ1-4	TRBV25-1	.	.	TGTGCCAGCAGTGAAGGGACCTCGGGGGCCGAAAAACTGTTTTTT	CASSEGTSGAEKLFF
TRBJ2-7	TRBV23-1	.	few	TGCGCCAGCAGTCAATCTGAGGGCAGCCCTGAGCAGTACTTC	CASSQSEGSPEQYF
TRBJ2-3	TRBV5-1	TRBD2	many	TGCGCCAGCAGCTTAGCGGGGGGCACAGATACGCAGTATTTT	CASSLAGGTDTQYF
TRBJ1-6	TRBV5-1	.	many	TGCGCCAGCAGCAAGGACGTCGGGGATTCACCCCTCCACTTT	CASSKDVGDSPLHF
TRBJ2-5	TRBV7-4	.	.	TGTGCCAGCAGTAAACGGGGGACCTCTTCCAGCAATTCACCCCTCCACTTC	CASSKRGTSSSNSPLHF
TRBJ2-7	TRBV6-6	.	once	TGTGCCAGCAGACCACCCTTGAGTGCCTACGAGCAGTACTTC	CASRPPLSAYEQYF
TRBJ2-1	TRBV7-2	TRBD2	.	TGTGCCAGCAGCCTAGGTTTTAGCGGGGGGGACAATGAGCAGTTCTTC	CASSLGFSGGDNEQFF
TRBJ2-3	TRBV11-3	TRBD1	.	TGTGCCAGCAGCCCCCGGACAGGGGTGACCACAGATACGCAGTATTTT	CASSPRTGVTTDTQYF
TRBJ2-2	TRBV7-3	.	.	TGTGCCAGCAGCTTAGGAGGGCGTAACACCGGGGAGCTGTTTTTT	CASSLGGRNTGELFF
TRBJ2-5	TRBV7-9	.	.	TGTGCCAGCAGCTTAGTTTTGGGGTACCAAGAGACCCAGTACTTC	CASSLVLGYQETQYF
TRBJ2-2	TRBV6-1	TRBD2	few	TGTGCCGGGAATAGCGGGACGAACACCGGGGAGCTGTTTTTT	CAGNSGTNTGELFF
TRBJ2-1	TRBV7-8	TRBD2	.	TGTGCCAGCAGCTTAGGTAGCGGGAGCGGCCTCTACAATGAGCAGTTCTTC	CASSLGSGSGLYNEQFF
TRBJ2-5	TRBV7-6	.	.	TGTGCCAGCAGCTTAGGCCCGGATGAGACCCAGTACTTC	CASSLGPDETQYF
TRBJ2-6	TRBV9	.	.	TGTGCCAGCAGCGTAGGTGACGGGACTGGGGCCAACGTCCTGACTTTC	CASSVGDGTGANVLTF
TRBJ2-7	TRBV6-1	.	few	TGTGCCAGCAGTGAAGGAGGGCGGGGACCCTACTACGAGCAGTACTTC	CASSEGGRGPYYEQYF
TRBJ1-2	TRBV18	.	.	TGTGCCAGCTCATCAAACCTGGCTAACTATGGCTACACCTTC	CASSSNLANYGYTF
TRBJ1-2	TRBV4-2	.	.	TGTGCCAGCAGCCAAGTGGGAGGCCGAGGGCGTTATGGCTACACCTTC	CASSQVGGRGRYGYTF
TRBJ2-1	TRBV11-2	.	.	TGTGCCAGCAGCTTAGTAGGCAATGAGCAGTTCTTC	CASSLVGNEQFF
TRBJ2-7	TRBV12-3/TRBV12-4	TRBD1	.	TGTGCCAGCAGTAGGGGACAGGGGGCGGTCTACGAGCAGTACTTC	CASSRGQGAVYEQYF
TRBJ2-2	TRBV7-9	TRBD2	once	TGTGCCAGCAGCTTAGCGTCTACTAGCGGGACCGGGGAGCTGTTTTTT	CASSLASTSGTGELFF
TRBJ2-1	TRBV6-1	TRBD1	medium-sized	TGTGCCAGCAGCCGAGGGACAGGGGGCTACATTCATAATGAGCAGTTCTTC	CASSRGTGGYIHNEQFF